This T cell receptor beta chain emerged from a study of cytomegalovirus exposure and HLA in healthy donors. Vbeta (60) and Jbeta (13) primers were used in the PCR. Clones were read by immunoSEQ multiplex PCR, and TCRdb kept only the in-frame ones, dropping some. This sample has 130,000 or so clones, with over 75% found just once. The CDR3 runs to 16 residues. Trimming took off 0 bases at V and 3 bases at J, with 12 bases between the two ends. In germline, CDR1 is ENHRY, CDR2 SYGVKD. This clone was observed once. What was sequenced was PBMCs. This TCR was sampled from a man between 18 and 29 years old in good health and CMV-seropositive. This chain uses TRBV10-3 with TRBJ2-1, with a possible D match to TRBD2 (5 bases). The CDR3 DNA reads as TGTGCCATCAGTGAGTCGAGGGTTGGGGACTACAATGAGCAGTTCTTC. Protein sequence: CAISESRVGDYNEQFF.